This entry lists 16 T cell receptor beta chains sequenced from one sample in a study of early T cells in non-severe SARS-CoV-2 infection. TCRdb re-called the 5' RACE reads with MiXCR, one entry per CDR3 protein. The table shows tens of thousands of distinct CDR3 sequences, with roughly 4.7% occurring only once. The sample was whole blood, taken at baseline. The receptors come from an adult who was a healthcare worker with PCR-confirmed SARS-CoV-2 infection or an uninfected control (not recorded which).

The chain combines TRBV20-1 with TRBJ2-7; the match to TRBD1 covers 12 bases. CDR3 length: 13 residues. Trimming removed 6 bases from V and 7 bases from J; junction bases left unmatched: 7. Germline V CDR1 and CDR2: DFQATT, SNEGSKA (reference sequence). CDR3 amino acids: CSAPGQGAREQYF. As DNA, the CDR3 is TGCAGTGCCCCGGGACAGGGGGCGCGGGAGCAGTACTTC.

This clonotype was observed a handful of times. This chain joins TRBV14 and TRBJ2-3; D remains unclear. CDR3 length: 13 residues. From germline, CDR1 is SGHDN and CDR2 FVKESK. Trimming removed 7 bases from V and 3 bases from J, with 11 bases in between. Here the CDR3 reads CASNLWRTDTQYF. The CDR3 DNA sequence: TGTGCCAGCAACCTTTGGAGAACAGATACGCAGTATTTT.

This clonotype was seen many times. The genes are TRBV11-3 and TRBJ1-1; D is undetermined. The CDR3 is made up of 13 amino acids. Trimming cost V 4 bases and J 0 bases, with 6 bases left between them. The germline V gene has CDR1 SGHNT and CDR2 YENEEA. DNA for the CDR3: TGTGCCAGCAGCTCCAACATGAACACTGAAGCTTTCTTT. Translating it yields CASSSNMNTEAFF. The entire variable domain, with the rest obtained from reference TRBV11-3 and TRBJ1-1, is as follows: EAGVVQSPRYKIIEKKQPVAFWCNPISGHNTLYWYLQNLGQGPELLIRYENEEAVDDSQLPKDRFSAERLKGVDSTLKIQPAELGDSAVYLCASSSNMNTEAFFGQGTRLTVV.

In its sample, this clonotype was seen many times. V usage is TRBV11-2 and J usage is TRBJ2-1; 14 nucleotides line up with TRBD2. The CDR3 is 18 residues long. Germline CDR1 is SGHAT and CDR2 is FQNNGV. With V trimmed by 1 base and J by 5 bases, 7 bases remained unmatched. The CDR3, as DNA: TGTGCCAGCAGCTTAGGGCCGGGACTAGCGGGAGCGAACAATGAGCAGTTCTTC. Translated, it gives CASSLGPGLAGANNEQFF.

This sequence joins TRBV28 and TRBJ2-7, with D perhaps matching TRBD2 (6 bases). The V end was cut by 7 bases, the J end by 2 bases, with 18 bases between. This CDR3 region has 15 residues. Germline CDR1 and CDR2: MDHEN and SYDVKM. CDR3 protein: CASTSTSRNPYEQYF. The CDR3 DNA is TGTGCCAGCACCTCAACTAGCAGGAACCCCTACGAGCAGTACTTC.

The chain is built from TRBV7-9 and TRBJ1-2; 8 nucleotides align to TRBD1. Germline CDR1 is SEHNR and CDR2 is FQNEAQ (reference sequence). The CDR3 covers 15 residues. The junction had 7 bases not matched to a gene; V was cut back by 6 bases and J by 1 base. This chain's CDR3 is CASRDGTGLNYGYTF. The CDR3 DNA sequence: TGTGCCAGCAGGGATGGGACAGGACTTAACTATGGCTACACCTTC.

The table lists this clonotype with a few counts. The rearrangement joins TRBV18 to TRBJ1-1; maybe TRBD1 (6 bases). V was trimmed by 3 bases and J by 12 bases, leaving 23 bases between them. CDR3 length: 15 amino acids. The V gene's germline CDR1 is KGHSH and CDR2 LQKENI. CDR3 sequence reads: CASSPPGVRRGESFF. CDR3 in DNA: TGTGCCAGCTCACCTCCGGGTGTTCGCAGGGGAGAATCTTTCTTT.

This clonotype was seen a handful of times. The V gene is TRBV9, the J gene TRBJ2-3; no clear D. V was clipped by 4 bases and J by 4 bases, with 16 bases between them. The CDR3 is made up of 15 amino acids. Germline V gives CDR1 SGDLS, CDR2 YYNGEE. CDR3 DNA sequence: TGTGCCAGCAGCCAGATGGCCATCCGAGCAGATACGCAGTATTTT. Translation: CASSQMAIRADTQYF.

This rearrangement joins TRBV9 to TRBJ1-1; TRBD1 matches at 7 bases. The CDR3 contains 14 residues. Germline values: CDR1 SGDLS, CDR2 YYNGEE. Unmatched junction bases numbered 4, after V lost 1 base and J lost 4 bases. This CDR3 is CASSVTGDSTEAFF. The CDR3 DNA is TGTGCCAGCAGCGTAACAGGGGATTCCACTGAAGCTTTCTTT.

This clonotype was detected ten times or more. The chain uses TRBV11-2 and TRBJ1-2; maybe TRBD1 (6 bases). CDR3 length: 14 amino acids. The germline V gene encodes CDR1 SGHAT and CDR2 FQNNGV. Between the trimmed V and J ends, which lost 1 base and 0 bases, there was a span of 6 bases. CDR3 sequence (DNA): TGTGCCAGCAGCTTAGCAGGGGCTAACTATGGCTACACCTTC. Translated, it gives CASSLAGANYGYTF.

In this sample, this clonotype turned up many times. For the CDR3, the DNA is TGTGCCAGCAGTTCATCAGGGGAGTACGCCGGGGAGCTGTTTTTT. Its protein is CASSSSGEYAGELFF. The chain combines TRBV12-3 or TRBV12-4 with TRBJ2-2; tentatively, D is TRBD1 (6 bases). Between the trimmed V and J ends, which lost 4 bases and 6 bases, there was a span of 15 bases. The CDR3 is 15 residues long.

This clonotype was seen repeatedly, ten times or more. The chain has TRBV12-3 or TRBV12-4 and TRBJ1-1; unclear D gene. V dropped 2 bases and J dropped 4 bases, with 8 bases sitting between them. CDR3 length equals 13 residues. This CDR3 reads CASSLLWSTEAFF. The CDR3 nucleotides are TGTGCCAGCAGTTTACTCTGGAGCACTGAAGCTTTCTTT.

This clonotype was observed at least ten times. The chain joins TRBV15 to TRBJ2-4, with 8 bases aligning to TRBD2. CDR1 and CDR2 (germline): LNHNV, YYDKDF (reference sequence). The CDR3 runs to 15 residues. The trim removed 6 bases at V and 2 bases at J, leaving 6 bases unmatched. Written as DNA, the CDR3 is TGTGCCACCAGAACGCGGGAGGCCTCCAAAAACATTCAGTACTTC. Encoded protein: CATRTREASKNIQYF.

This clonotype was found a few times. This chain links TRBV7-9 with TRBJ2-1; 8 bases line up with TRBD2. Germline lookup yields CDR1 SEHNR and CDR2 FQNEAQ (reference sequence). V was clipped by 4 bases and J by 4 bases; unmatched bases: 6. The CDR3 runs 15 residues. CDR3 in amino acids: CASSWKASGYNEQFF. Written as DNA, the CDR3 is TGTGCCAGCAGCTGGAAGGCTAGCGGGTACAATGAGCAGTTCTTC.

This clonotype was recorded at least ten times. V gene TRBV7-6 combines with J gene TRBJ1-5, with TRBD1 matching over 7 bases. V lost 0 bases to trimming and J lost 7 bases; unmatched junction nucleotides: 6. The CDR3 sequence is 15 residues long. The V gene's germline CDR1 is SGHVS and CDR2 FNYEAQ. The CDR3 region has the DNA TGTGCCAGCAGCTTAGCACAGGGGAGGAACCAGCCCCAGCATTTT. Translated, it gives CASSLAQGRNQPQHF.

This clonotype was seen repeatedly, ten times or more. The genes are TRBV6-2 or TRBV6-3 and TRBJ2-7, with D unclear. CDR3 length: 12 amino acids. Germline values: CDR1 MNHEY, CDR2 SVGEGT. V lost 10 bases, J lost 2 bases, and 12 bases lay in between. As DNA, the CDR3 is TGTGCCATTGGCCGTGATCCCTACGAGCAGTACTTC. It encodes CAIGRDPYEQYF.